This T cell receptor (beta chain) was captured by sequencing in a study of blood T cell repertoires in COVID-19. Self-reported history from a screening survey and questionnaire set each donor's cohort. Up to 2 weeks before entering the study, exposed participants had met a COVID-19 case. Sequenced by immunoSEQ multiplex PCR; TCRdb stores in-frame clones only, minus some. The top ten hold around 5% of the sample, which has about 150,000 clones, roughly 83% seen once. CDR3 size: 16 residues. Germline V CDR1 and CDR2: SGHNT, YYREEE (reference sequence). V lost 2 bases, J lost 3 bases, and 17 bases lay in between.

The sequenced material came from PBMCs or T cells enriched from blood (not recorded which). This chain joins TRBV5-4 and TRBJ2-5; D is perhaps TRBD2 (6 bases). This clonotype was obtained from a man aged 65 to 79 who had been exposed to COVID-19. CDR3 sequence reads: CASSFFSGPREETQYF. The CDR3 DNA is TGTGCCAGCAGCTTCTTTAGCGGCCCTAGGGAAGAGACCCAGTACTTC.